These T cell receptor beta chains were read from a single sample in a study of CD8 T cells in ankylosing spondylitis. TCRdb reanalysed the 5' RACE reads using MiXCR and keeps one entry per CDR3 protein. Counted here are about 130,000 distinct CDR3 sequences, around 8.5% occurring once; the ten biggest clones make up 2.5% to 4%. Specimen: blood, either unsorted or a sorted T cell fraction (not recorded which). The receptors here all came from a male donor with ankylosing spondylitis or in good health (not recorded which). Both conserved end residues are part of each CDR3. The order of the fields is clone size, J gene, D gene, V gene, CDR3 protein. D genes are given only for firm matches. Rows may omit the clone size; those that give it use once, few, many or a size class.

few	TRBJ2-2	TRBD2	TRBV20-1	CSADTGLAGRSTGELFF
few	TRBJ2-1	.	TRBV5-1	CASSLGSGVSDEQFF
few	TRBJ1-6	.	TRBV7-9	CASSLRQGLNSPLHF
many	TRBJ2-1	TRBD1	TRBV11-2	CASSLEGQAYNEQFF
few	TRBJ2-7	TRBD2	TRBV18	CASSPLPSGASSYEQYF
many	TRBJ2-7	.	TRBV18	CASSPGANYEQYF
many	TRBJ1-2	.	TRBV29-1	CSADTLNYGYTF
.	TRBJ2-1	.	TRBV19	CASSILTGYNEQFF
.	TRBJ2-7	.	TRBV18	CASSQDWSKDEQYF
many	TRBJ2-1	.	TRBV7-2	CASSLVGGTAYNEQFF
many	TRBJ2-2	TRBD2	TRBV28	CASRPTSGLNTGELFF
.	TRBJ2-3	.	TRBV4-3	CASSQDRGRDSTDTQYF
.	TRBJ2-1	TRBD2	TRBV7-6	CASSLRWGLAGGNNEQFF
.	TRBJ2-1	TRBD2	TRBV19	CAGRILAGSHNEQFF
many	TRBJ1-6	.	TRBV7-9	CASSLAGDASPLHF
few	TRBJ1-1	TRBD1	TRBV25-1	CASSSPGQGKVGVWNTEAFF
many	TRBJ2-5	.	TRBV5-1	CASKVGTQHKQETQYF
few	TRBJ2-1	TRBD2	TRBV20-1	CSARGTSGSLGYNEQFF
.	TRBJ1-1	TRBD1	TRBV5-5	CASSGGQSVTEAFF
.	TRBJ1-5	.	TRBV29-1	CSVGTSNSNQPQHF
few	TRBJ2-7	TRBD2	TRBV7-2	CASTGGSYEQYF
many	TRBJ2-2	.	TRBV7-9	CASSSGLNTGELFF
many	TRBJ2-2	TRBD2	TRBV27	CASSQILAGGGELFF
medium-sized	TRBJ2-1	TRBD1	TRBV7-9	CASSGDSSGTLNEQFF
.	TRBJ1-1	.	TRBV3-1	CASSLTGRTEAFF
many	TRBJ2-7	.	TRBV6-5	CASSYSTALQSYEQYF
.	TRBJ2-3	TRBD1	TRBV5-1	CASSLAGTGGIKADTQYF
many	TRBJ2-1	.	TRBV19	CASSRLQSSYNEQFF
many	TRBJ2-1	TRBD2	TRBV7-6	CASSLALAGVYEQFF
.	TRBJ2-1	.	TRBV12-5	CASGKFDNEQFF
many	TRBJ2-1	TRBD2	TRBV11-1	CASSTPARGGYNEQFF
many	TRBJ2-1	.	TRBV12-3/TRBV12-4	CASSLGGNEQFF
many	TRBJ2-1	.	TRBV5-1	CASSLADTLSYNEQFF
many	TRBJ2-7	TRBD2	TRBV4-2	CASSQGGWLAANYEQYF
many	TRBJ2-7	TRBD2	TRBV12-3/TRBV12-4	CASSPGGPLDEQYF
few	TRBJ2-5	.	TRBV30	CAWSVKDLEGTQYF